The T cell receptor (beta chain) under discussion was sequenced for a study of blood T cell repertoires in COVID-19 (dated by TCRdb to about 2020). A note on the overall study: Samples from collaborators originated in the United States, Italy and Spain and spanned both the acute and convalescent phases of COVID-19. The material from the prospective study consisted of cDNA or gDNA derived from T cells, B-cell-depleted T cells, or PBMCs. The dataset comprised deeply sampled blood TCRbeta repertoires from subjects exposed to, actively infected with, or recovered from COVID-19. The repertoires were made available in a free public database intended to serve as a resource for research on the immune response to SARS-CoV-2. Samples came from the ongoing ImmuneRACE study (first 160 participants) plus 1,254 subjects from 6 global collaborators. A de-identified subject ID, COVID-19 status, age in years and sex were almost always included in the sample metadata. Where available, HLA class I and class II types were obtained from metadata supplied by the sample provider rather than from assay-based typing. Overall results and qualifications from the work: The quantity of clinical and demographic metadata differed by source and by participant and was supplied without curation.

Comments on this clone: Its antigen is still unknown. No qualities accompany the bases; no much larger clone lies one base away.

Whole blood was collected in K2EDTA tubes by collaborating institutions according to the institutions' own protocols. For TCRbeta analysis, collaborators shipped samples as frozen whole blood, isolated PBMCs, or DNA extracted from either of those sample types. TCRbeta CDR3 regions were amplified from genomic DNA by means of the immunoSEQ Assay, a bias-controlled multiplex PCR. In the source study's methods: Nucleated cell counts per sample were estimated from amplification of reference gene primers within the assay. Sequence reads were collapsed and filtered to measure the absolute abundance of every unique TCRbeta CDR3 rearrangement. For each sample, productive Simpson clonality was calculated as the square root of Simpson's diversity index over productive rearrangements. TCRdb stores this immuneACCESS table with in-frame sequences only. Part of the clones is absent; in the studies checked, under half of the shortfall reflects unresolved V genes, and no reason is known for the rest. V, J and clone size are taken as reported in that table, and D and trimming were inferred from the DNA itself. The sample data list more than 95,000 clones, and 88% of these were observed just once. The ten largest make up 7.6% of the sample.

The sequencing input was peripheral blood. The clonotype comes from a man in his forties or fifties with acute or convalescent COVID-19.

CDR3 loop: CASSFRGTGNTIYF. The sequence in DNA is TGTGCCAGCAGTTTTAGGGGGACTGGAAACACCATATATTTT. The sequence joins TRBV27 to TRBJ1-3; a tentative D call is TRBD1 (6 bases match). CDR1 and CDR2 are drawn from the germline V gene (reference sequence): MNHEY, SMNVEV. From its cysteine to its phenylalanine, the CDR3 spans 14 amino acids. Only the CDR3 region is kept as DNA, spanning 42 bases read in frame from base 1. Between the V and J ends, shortened by 3 bases and 2 bases respectively, the junction contains 8 bases.